At least ten counts were recorded for the clone carrying this T cell receptor (beta chain). Its antigen remains unidentified. This CDR3 has 14 amino acids. V dropped 5 bases and J dropped 8; count of bases not matched to a gene: 8. Germline lookup yields CDR1 DFQATT and CDR2 SNEGSKA (reference sequence). Time point specified: sample taken at primary tumor resection. Sequencing covered unsorted whole RNA taken from tumor, nontumor lung or frozen PBMC. These data are taken from a study of spatial heterogeneity in lung cancer. Study conclusions and caveats: The study found ubiquitous expanded tumor TCRs in blood more at resection than follow-up.

TCRdb independently ran MiXCR on the 5' RACE reads; one entry per CDR3 protein. The repertoire includes roughly 48,000 distinct CDR3 sequences, over 4.5% of them detected once, and around 10% sits in the top ten. The sample consisted of PBMCs, taken at surgery. This clonotype originated in a male donor with early-stage non-small cell lung cancer. The V and J genes are TRBV20-1 and TRBJ2-1, with TRBD2 matching 11 bases. CDR3 in DNA: TGCAGTGCTTTTCCACTAGCGGGAGTAGATGAGCAGTTCTTC. As protein: CSAFPLAGVDEQFF.